The 24 T cell receptor beta chains below come from one sample, sequenced in a study of shared clonotypes between healthy human individuals. Produced via immunoSEQ multiplex PCR; TCRdb's table is partial and in-frame only. Of millions of clones in the sample, 90% to 95% were seen once. Sequenced material: naive CD4+ T cells from PBMCs. The subset was: CD45RA+ positively selected. The receptors were gathered from a man aged 18 to 29 in good health. Some clones in this sample may be carry-over from other donors' samples.

The chain joins TRBV28 to TRBJ1-4; 8 bases align to TRBD1. The CDR3 spans 21 residues. Germline V gene lookup returns CDR1 MDHEN and CDR2 SYDVKM. The V gene end was trimmed by 5 bases and the J gene end by 3 bases; junction bases not matched to a gene: 23. CDR3 residues: CASSRKLRDRGGTRANEKLFF. In nucleotides, the CDR3 is TGTGCCAGCAGTAGGAAGCTTCGCGACAGGGGAGGAACGCGGGCTAATGAAAAACTGTTTTTT.

The V call is TRBV7-8, the J call TRBJ2-1, with 7 bases matching TRBD2. CDR3 length: 16 residues. Germline V gives CDR1 SGHVS, CDR2 FQNEAQ. The junction had 9 bases not matched to a gene; V was cut back by 5 bases and J by 2 bases. CDR3 residues: CASSPREGETYNEQFF. CDR3 DNA: TGTGCCAGCAGCCCAAGGGAGGGCGAGACCTACAATGAGCAGTTCTTC. Variable domain in full (rest from reference TRBV7-8 and TRBJ2-1): GAGVSQSPRYKVAKRGQDVALRCDPISGHVSLFWYQQALGQGPEFLTYFQNEAQLDKSGLPSDRFFAERPEGSVSTLKIQRTQQEDSAVYLCASSPREGETYNEQFFGPGTRLTVL.

The V and J genes are TRBV5-1 and TRBJ2-1, with D maybe TRBD1 (6 bases). V lost 1 base to trimming and J lost 4 bases, with 9 bases between them. Germline V CDR1 and CDR2: SGHRS, YFSETQ. The length of the CDR3 is 14 residues. The CDR3 nucleotides read TGCGCCAGCAGCTTGAGTACAGGGTACAATGAGCAGTTCTTC. This sequence encodes CASSLSTGYNEQFF.

J is TRBJ2-7 and V is TRBV7-8; TRBD1 matches at 8 bases. The J segment lost 1 base and the V segment lost 6 bases, leaving 8 bases of the junction unmatched. CDR3 length: 15 residues. Germline V gene data show CDR1 as SGHVS and CDR2 as FQNEAQ. The CDR3 loop is CASRVGTGISYEQYF. The DNA for the CDR3 is TGTGCCAGCAGGGTAGGGACAGGCATTTCCTACGAGCAGTACTTC.

This chain's CDR3 is CASTFQALNTEAFF. CDR3 bases: TGTGCCAGCACCTTCCAGGCCCTGAACACTGAAGCTTTCTTT. The V and J genes are TRBV11-1 and TRBJ1-1; no definite D call. Trimming left V 7 bases short and J 0 bases short, with 12 bases between. The CDR3 covers 14 residues. Germline CDR1 is SGHAT and CDR2 is FQDESV (reference sequence).

J is TRBJ2-7 and V is TRBV6-5, with TRBD2 as a possible D gene (5 bases). Germline V gives CDR1 MNHEY, CDR2 SVGAGI. This CDR3 is 13 amino acids long. V was pared by 6 bases and J by 3 bases, with 12 bases between. The DNA for the CDR3 is TGTGCCAGCAGCCCCCGAGGGAACTACGAGCAGTACTTC. This encodes CASSPRGNYEQYF.

As for this clone: The sample contains more than one DNA sequence encoding this CDR3. The CDR3: CASSVALGQETQYF. DNA for the CDR3: TGTGCCAGCAGCGTAGCCCTCGGCCAAGAGACCCAGTACTTC. The gene calls are TRBV9 and TRBJ2-5, with D unclear. The CDR3 has 14 amino acids. Per the germline V gene, CDR1 is SGDLS and CDR2 is YYNGEE. Trimming cost V 0 bases and J 1 base, with 7 bases left between them. The full variable domain, with the rest looked up from reference TRBV9 and TRBJ2-5, is DSGVTQTPKHLITATGQRVTLRCSPRSGDLSVYWYQQSLDQGLQFLIQYYNGEERAKGNILERFSAQQFPDLHSELNLSSLELGDSALYFCASSVALGQETQYFGPGTRLLVL.

To note about this clone: An end of the junction differs from the germline gene, which may be a read error. V gene TRBV5-1 combines with J gene TRBJ2-7, with TRBD1 identical over 9 bases. The CDR3 runs 16 residues. Germline assignment: CDR1 SGHRS and CDR2 YFSETQ. CDR3 amino acids: CASSLDGTGWSYGQYF. Written as DNA, the CDR3 is TGCGCCAGCAGCTTGGACGGGACAGGGTGGTCCTACGGGCAGTACTTC.

The chain uses TRBV5-1 and TRBJ2-1, with a weak D call TRBD2 (5 bases). V lost 2 bases and J lost 8, with 11 bases in between. CDR3 size: 13 residues. Germline CDR1 SGHRS, CDR2 YFSETQ. CDR3 region: CASSFRVGDEQFF. CDR3 in DNA: TGCGCCAGCAGCTTTCGAGTGGGAGATGAGCAGTTCTTC.

The V call is TRBV10-3, the J call TRBJ2-7; D might be TRBD2 (5 bases). The V end was cut by 4 bases, the J end by 1 base, with 8 bases between. Germline V gives CDR1 ENHRY, CDR2 SYGVKD. The CDR3 spans 13 residues. Here the CDR3 reads CAISGRRSYEQYF. The CDR3 DNA reads TGTGCCATCAGTGGCAGGAGGTCCTACGAGCAGTACTTC.

This chain links TRBV29-1 with TRBJ2-3; D is perhaps TRBD2 (6 bases). The CDR3 loop spans 13 amino acids. Germline V CDR1 and CDR2: SQVTM, ANQGSEA. Trimming shortened V by 7 bases and J by 2 bases, and 13 bases separated the two germline ends. The CDR3 is CSAYWDFTDTQYF. The CDR3 DNA follows: TGCAGCGCTTACTGGGACTTCACAGATACGCAGTATTTT.

The rearrangement uses TRBV11-2 and TRBJ2-1; TRBD2 aligns across 8 bases. The CDR3 contains 14 residues. V shed 6 bases, J shed 5 bases, and the junction held 6 bases outside the gene matches. Germline V CDR1 and CDR2: SGHAT, FQNNGV. CDR3 amino acids: CASSSGGRNNEQFF. The CDR3 DNA is TGTGCCAGCAGTTCTGGCGGGAGGAACAATGAGCAGTTCTTC.

In the case of this clone: The same CDR3 arises from other DNA sequences in this sample as well. This chain joins TRBV9 and TRBJ2-5; D is possibly TRBD1 (6 bases). V was pared by 1 base and J by 1 base, with 8 bases between. The CDR3 consists of 14 residues. CDR1 and CDR2 from the germline V gene are SGDLS and YYNGEE. CDR3 sequence (DNA): TGTGCCAGCAGCGTAACAGGGTTCCAAGAGACCCAGTACTTC. Amino acids: CASSVTGFQETQYF.

V gene TRBV5-1 combines with J gene TRBJ1-2; D is perhaps TRBD1 (5 bases). Germline CDR1 SGHRS, CDR2 YFSETQ. V lost 0 bases and J 6 bases, leaving 15 bases between the germline ends. The CDR3 consists of 15 residues. Here the CDR3 reads CASSLVGVTGDGYTF. As DNA, the CDR3 is TGCGCCAGCAGCTTGGTGGGTGTGACGGGGGATGGCTACACCTTC. Full variable domain (missing parts from reference TRBV5-1 and TRBJ1-2): KAGVTQTPRYLIKTRGQQVTLSCSPISGHRSVSWYQQTPGQGLQFLFEYFSETQRNKGNFPGRFSGRQFSNSRSEMNVSTLELGDSALYLCASSLVGVTGDGYTFGSGTRLTVV.

This rearrangement joins TRBV6-1 to TRBJ2-7; D not certain. There are 13 residues in the CDR3. V was pared by 4 bases and J by 4 bases, with 11 bases between. Germline CDR1 reads MNHNS; CDR2 reads SASEGT. The CDR3 nucleotides are TGTGCCAGCAGTGTGGGTTGGAGTTACGAGCAGTACTTC. Protein: CASSVGWSYEQYF.

The CDR3, as DNA: TGTGCCAGTAGACAGACTAGCGGGGTCACAGATACGCAGTATTTT. Residues: CASRQTSGVTDTQYF. The chain recombines TRBV19 with TRBJ2-3, with 11 nucleotides matching TRBD2. CDR1 is LNHDA and CDR2 is SQIVND in the germline V gene (reference sequence). V lost 6 bases and J lost 2; bases outside the gene matches: 4. CDR3 length equals 15 residues. The complete variable domain, with remaining parts taken from reference TRBV19 and TRBJ2-3, reads DGGITQSPKYLFRKEGQNVTLSCEQNLNHDAMYWYRQDPGQGLRLIYYSQIVNDFQKGDIAEGYSVSREKKESFPLTVTSAQKNPTAFYLCASRQTSGVTDTQYFGPGTRLTVL.

The V and J genes are TRBV10-1 and TRBJ2-7; TRBD1 might be the D (6 bases). V was shortened by 3 bases and J by 2 bases, with 11 bases between the two germline ends. The CDR3 length is 14 residues. The germline gives CDR1 WNHNN, CDR2 SYGVQD (reference sequence). The CDR3 here is CASSEGDTPYEQYF. CDR3 coding DNA: TGCGCCAGCAGTGAAGGGGACACACCCTACGAGCAGTACTTC.

About this clone itself: The identical CDR3 is also encoded by other nucleotide sequences in the sample. The chain links TRBV5-1 to TRBJ2-5; D unresolved. The CDR3 has 14 residues. CDR1 SGHRS and CDR2 YFSETQ come from the germline V gene. The germline V and J ends were trimmed by 0 bases and 4 bases, with 10 bases remaining between them. The CDR3 region is CASSLAVGGETQYF. In DNA form, the CDR3 reads TGCGCCAGCAGCTTGGCCGTAGGTGGAGAGACCCAGTACTTC.

The gene calls are TRBV19 and TRBJ2-6; 10 bases map to TRBD1. The germline gives CDR1 LNHDA, CDR2 SQIVND (reference sequence). V lost 11 bases to trimming and J lost 2 bases; unmatched junction nucleotides: 3. The CDR3 has 14 residues. CDR3 in amino acids: CASDRGPGANVLTF. CDR3 in DNA: TGTGCCTCAGACAGGGGGCCTGGGGCCAACGTCCTGACTTTC.

This clone was seen just once. The chain is built from TRBV2 and TRBJ2-4, with unresolved D. V was pared by 10 bases and J by 1 base, with 17 bases between. This CDR3 contains 15 residues. The germline CDR1 and CDR2 sequences are SNHLY and FYNNEI. The CDR3, as DNA: TGTGCCACCTCAGGAGAATCCCTTGCCAAAAACATTCAGTACTTC. Translating gives CATSGESLAKNIQYF.

The rearrangement joins TRBV6-1 to TRBJ2-1, with D unresolved. Trimming took off 3 bases at V and 3 bases at J, with 9 bases between the two ends. Germline V gives CDR1 MNHNS, CDR2 SASEGT. The CDR3 spans 14 residues. Here the CDR3 reads CASSDGVSYNEQFF. The CDR3 DNA reads TGTGCCAGCAGTGACGGCGTCAGCTACAATGAGCAGTTCTTC.

In the case of this clone: This specimen includes other DNA sequences encoding the same CDR3. In nucleotides, the CDR3 is TGTGCCAGTACTAGCGGATCCTACGAGCAGTACTTC. Its translation is CASTSGSYEQYF. V usage is TRBV28 and J usage is TRBJ2-7; 8 nucleotides line up with TRBD2. Germline V CDR1 and CDR2: MDHEN, SYDVKM. The CDR3 has 12 residues. With 9 bases clipped from V and 1 base from J, the junction kept 2 bases outside the gene matches. The full variable domain, rest sourced from reference TRBV28 and TRBJ2-7, is DVKVTQSSRYLVKRTGEKVFLECVQDMDHENMFWYRQDPGLGLRLIYFSYDVKMKEKGDIPEGYSVSREKKERFSLILESASTNQTSMYLCASTSGSYEQYFGPGTRLTVT.

As for this clone: The same CDR3 can be traced to other DNA sequences in this sample. The chain is built from TRBV5-1 and TRBJ2-5, with D possibly TRBD1 on 5 matching bases. V lost 0 bases and J lost 5, with 5 bases in between. Germline values: CDR1 SGHRS, CDR2 YFSETQ. This CDR3 region has 12 residues. The CDR3 is CASSLGQETQYF. For the CDR3, the DNA is TGCGCCAGCAGCTTGGGACAGGAGACCCAGTACTTC.

This chain uses TRBV28 with TRBJ2-7; D remains unclear. The CDR3 covers 12 residues. From germline, CDR1 is MDHEN and CDR2 SYDVKM. The V gene lost 4 bases and the J gene lost 6 bases, with 10 bases spanning the gap. The CDR3 here is CASSSAPREQYF. The CDR3 DNA reads as TGTGCCAGCAGTTCCGCCCCCCGCGAGCAGTACTTC.